This T cell receptor beta chain came from a study of T cell repertoires in aging, cancer and after chemotherapy (dated by TCRdb to the late 2010s). Study-wide context: Donors were distributed across six age groups ranging from 30 or younger to 70 or older, with at least three individuals included per group. In the solid tumor group, the paired samples taken before and after chemotherapy came from brain tumor (glioblastoma) patients given temozolomide-based therapy. In total, the full dataset held millions of TCR reads. Alongside 95 healthy donors serving as a reference group, the cohort included over 200 cancer patients, of whom some 91 had hematological cancers and about 130 had solid cancers. The study profiled peripheral blood TCR beta repertoires from healthy donors and cancer patients to examine immunoaging and T cell reconstitution after chemotherapy.

Rearranged TRB sequences spanning V, D and J segments were amplified in a multiplex touch-down PCR with a mixed TRB-A/B primer pool. Illumina adapters and sample indices were attached to the amplicons in two consecutive PCR reactions using Phusion HS II polymerase. After gel purification with the NucleoSpin Gel and PCR Clean-up kit, the amplicons were checked using Qubit and an Agilent 2100 Bioanalyzer. Sequencing of the libraries was done on an Illumina MiSeq with paired-end, single-indexed 600-cycle runs. The paper's data handling went like this. Processing of the TRB sequences was carried out with MiXCR versions 2.12 and 3.0.5. Each unique CDR3 nucleotide sequence was treated as one clone, and only productive sequences with two or more reads were kept. The repertoire metrics were Shannon diversity, evenness, clonality (calculated as one minus evenness), and diversity profiles parameterized by alpha from 0 to 5. The IGoR algorithm was used to calculate generation probabilities for clones in the paired samples taken before and after chemotherapy. TCRdb cleaned the public reads at Q25 with fastp, built clones with MiXCR and kept in-frame beta chains. Rows matching on CDR3 protein sequence are summarized as one entry with the most common DNA and genes. What appears here as the V and J calls and clone size reflects TCRdb's work, not the paper's. In this sample the table shows 1,500 to 2,000 distinct CDR3 sequences, less than 25% of which occur a single time. Clones ranked in the top ten supply about an eighth of the sample.

The research as a whole found: Compared with age-matched healthy donors, untreated patients with either hematological or solid cancers had significantly lower TCR diversity in the blood along with higher clonality. In both cancer cohorts, median generation probability rose over the chemotherapy interval, which suggests that the repertoire was reconstituted through rebound thymic output. According to the authors, the repertoire data do not allow conclusions to be drawn about immunological memory after chemotherapy. In healthy donors, the decline in TCR diversity with age was mainly explained by loss of richness, whereas in cancer patients loss of evenness was also found to contribute.

This clonotype was picked up a small number of times. The antigen it binds to is not known. No base-level quality is on record; no much larger clone is a single base apart. TCR beta rearrangements were amplified from genomic DNA isolated from peripheral blood, not from sorted cells or RNA. Sequences were obtained from blood. The TCR was taken from a human donor with a solid tumor.

The CDR3 region reads CASSSGTGDYGYTF. The bases are TGCGCCAGCAGCTCCGGGACAGGGGACTATGGCTACACCTTC. This chain joins TRBV5-1 to TRBJ1-2, and TRBD1 matches 10 of the central bases. V lost 3 bases and J lost 3 bases, and the count of bases not matched to a germline gene is 2. Taken from cysteine to phenylalanine, the CDR3 has 14 residues. Only CDR3 DNA is held: 42 bases, read in frame from base 1. In the germline V gene, CDR1 corresponds to SGHRS and CDR2 to YFSETQ.